A single sample gave rise to the 18 T cell receptor beta chains below, sequenced in a study of CD8 T cells in Susac syndrome. When the RNA was reverse transcribed, random hexamers were used with an input of roughly 0.45 to 1 ug. Using its own MiXCR run on the immunoSEQ multiplex PCR reads, TCRdb lists one record per CDR3 protein. The sample has some 150,000 distinct CDR3 sequences, approximately 93% seen once. Sequenced: CD4+ T cells from PBMCs. The origin of the receptors is a human donor in good health.

V gene TRBV6-6 combines with J gene TRBJ2-1; TRBD1 matches at 9 bases. CDR1 and CDR2 from the germline V gene are MNHNY and SVGAGI (reference sequence). V was pared by 0 bases and J by 16 bases, with 7 bases of the junction left unmatched. This CDR3 is built from 13 residues. The DNA for the CDR3 is TGTGCCAGCAGTTACTCACAGGGGGCTGCCAACTTCTTC. Amino acids: CASSYSQGAANFF.

The chain's CDR3 is CASSRRQGMVHYGYTF. In DNA form, the CDR3 reads TGTGCCAGCAGCCGACGACAGGGGATGGTACACTATGGCTACACCTTC. The V and J genes are TRBV3-1 and TRBJ1-2; 8 positions agree with TRBD1. The V gene's germline CDR1 is LGHDT and CDR2 YNNKEL (reference sequence). The CDR3 runs to 16 residues. V lost 4 bases to trimming and J lost 3 bases; unmatched junction nucleotides: 10.

The V call is TRBV28, the J call TRBJ2-7, with TRBD2 identical over 9 bases. Trimming cost V 4 bases and J 4 bases; bases outside gene matches: 8. Germline assignment: CDR1 MDHEN and CDR2 SYDVKM. The CDR3 has 15 residues. The CDR3 nucleotides are TGTGCCAGCAGTTCTCCAGCGGGAGGTCCTTACGAGCAGTACTTC. As protein: CASSSPAGGPYEQYF.

V gene TRBV18 combines with J gene TRBJ2-5; 7 nucleotides match TRBD1. From germline, CDR1 is KGHSH and CDR2 LQKENI. Trimming took 3 bases from V and 2 from J; bases not matched to a gene: 6. The CDR3 is 15 amino acids. The CDR3 nucleotides read TGTGCCAGCTCACCTCGACAGGGACAACAAGAGACCCAGTACTTC. Protein: CASSPRQGQQETQYF.

V gene TRBV20-1 combines with J gene TRBJ1-1; TRBD1 matches at 7 bases. CDR3 size: 12 residues. The germline CDR1 and CDR2 sequences are DFQATT and SNEGSKA (reference sequence). J lost 4 bases, V lost 6 bases, and 5 bases had no gene match. The CDR3: CSAITGVTEAFF. For the CDR3, the DNA is TGCAGTGCCATTACAGGGGTCACTGAAGCTTTCTTT.

The V and J genes are TRBV30 and TRBJ2-6; D remains unclear. Deletions cut 3 bases from V and 0 bases from J, with 21 bases between. The CDR3 sequence is 19 residues long. Germline CDR1 is GTSNPN and CDR2 is SVGIG (reference sequence). The CDR3 sequence is CAWRVVLGRANSGANVLTF. CDR3 bases: TGTGCCTGGAGAGTCGTTTTAGGACGGGCGAACTCTGGGGCCAACGTCCTGACTTTC.

The chain links TRBV3-1 to TRBJ2-4, with D perhaps TRBD1 or TRBD2 (6 bases each). The CDR3 is 17 amino acids. Looked up from germline, CDR1 is LGHDT and CDR2 is YNNKEL (reference sequence). Trimming cost V 5 bases and J 8 bases, with 25 bases left between them. The CDR3 DNA reads as TGTGCCAGCAGCGAGAAACCCCGGGACACCTGGGGGGACATTCAGTACTTC. Its protein is CASSEKPRDTWGDIQYF.

This chain connects TRBV27 to TRBJ2-2, with D unresolved. Germline-derived CDR1 and CDR2 are MNHEY and SMNVEV (reference sequence). The CDR3 runs to 13 residues. Trimming took 2 bases from V and 7 from J, leaving 8 bases between them. CDR3 loop: CASSLQQGGELFF. For the CDR3, the DNA is TGTGCCAGCAGTTTACAGCAAGGCGGGGAGCTGTTTTTT.

V usage is TRBV10-3 and J usage is TRBJ1-1; 9 nucleotides align to TRBD1. After removal of 10 bases from V and 4 bases from J, the junction contained 7 bases not matched to a gene. The germline V gene encodes CDR1 ENHRY and CDR2 SYGVKD. The CDR3 has 13 residues. In DNA, the CDR3 is TGTGCCACTAGGACAGGGGTCGGCACTGAAGCTTTCTTT. This sequence encodes CATRTGVGTEAFF.

The chain couples TRBV6-6 to TRBJ2-7, with a tentative D call TRBD1 (6 bases). The V gene lost 0 bases and the J gene lost 3 bases, with 9 bases spanning the gap. This CDR3 comprises 14 residues. Germline V gene lookup returns CDR1 MNHNY and CDR2 SVGAGI (reference sequence). Written as DNA, the CDR3 is TGTGCCAGCAGTTACTCGGACAGAATCTACGAGCAGTACTTC. It codes for CASSYSDRIYEQYF.

This chain links TRBV30 with TRBJ2-4; TRBD1 is a possible D gene (5 bases). The CDR3 spans 13 residues. V lost 1 base and J lost 10, with 14 bases in between. Germline loops: CDR1 GTSNPN, CDR2 SVGIG (reference sequence). CDR3 loop: CAWSAQGPGIQYF. DNA of the CDR3: TGTGCCTGGAGTGCGCAGGGCCCCGGGATTCAGTACTTC. The full variable domain, rest sourced from reference TRBV30 and TRBJ2-4, is SQTIHQWPATLVQPVGSPLSLECTVEGTSNPNLYWYRQAAGRGLQLLFYSVGIGQISSEVPQNLSASRPQDRQFILSSKKLLLSDSGFYLCAWSAQGPGIQYFGAGTRLSVL.

This chain connects TRBV12-5 to TRBJ2-1; 8 bases match TRBD2. This CDR3 region has 13 residues. The J segment lost 2 bases and the V segment lost 6 bases, leaving 0 bases of the junction unmatched. Germline CDR1 reads LGHNT; CDR2 reads FRNRAP. Written as DNA, the CDR3 is TGTGCTAGTGGAGCGGGGGCCTACAATGAGCAGTTCTTC. Translating gives CASGAGAYNEQFF.

This rearrangement joins TRBV3-1 to TRBJ2-7, with 9 bases lining up with TRBD2. Trimming cost V 4 bases and J 4 bases; bases outside gene matches: 8. Germline V CDR1 and CDR2: LGHDT, YNNKEL (reference sequence). CDR3 length: 15 amino acids. The CDR3, as DNA: TGTGCCAGCAGCCCTCCGGGACTAGCCGGATACGAGCAGTACTTC. This gives the protein CASSPPGLAGYEQYF.

V usage is TRBV7-2 and J usage is TRBJ2-1; perhaps TRBD1 as D (5 bases). Germline-derived CDR1 and CDR2 are SGHTA and FQGNSA. This CDR3 has 11 amino acids. Between the trimmed V and J ends, which lost 2 bases and 10 bases, there was a span of 6 bases. The chain's CDR3 is CASSLHREQFF. The CDR3 DNA follows: TGTGCCAGCAGCTTACACAGGGAGCAGTTCTTC.

V is TRBV29-1 and J is TRBJ1-2; TRBD1 agrees at 8 bases. V lost 4 bases, J lost 4 bases, and 23 bases stayed unmatched. The CDR3 spans 19 residues. The germline gives CDR1 SQVTM, CDR2 ANQGSEA. The CDR3 DNA sequence: TGCAGCGTTGGGTCTTTAGCTTCGGACAGGGAGGCCCTTGGCTATGGCTACACCTTC. Translation: CSVGSLASDREALGYGYTF.

This clonotype was detected only once. V usage is TRBV20-1 and J usage is TRBJ2-7, with 12 bases lining up with TRBD1. Per germline, CDR1 DFQATT and CDR2 SNEGSKA (reference sequence). Trimming cost V 4 bases and J 0 bases; bases outside gene matches: 10. This CDR3 comprises 17 residues. Written as DNA, the CDR3 is TGCAGTGCTACCGGGACAGGGGGCGGGGGACTCTCCTACGAGCAGTACTTC. Encoded protein: CSATGTGGGGLSYEQYF.

The chain carries TRBV29-1 and TRBJ1-2, with D unresolved. V was trimmed by 0 bases and J by 8 bases, leaving 7 bases between them. The germline CDR1 and CDR2 sequences are SQVTM and ANQGSEA. This CDR3 contains 11 residues. CDR3 DNA sequence: TGCAGCGTTGAAGAGGTGGTAGGCTACACCTTC. This sequence encodes CSVEEVVGYTF.

This rearrangement joins TRBV10-1 to TRBJ2-2, with 8 bases matching TRBD1. V lost 4 bases to trimming and J lost 2 bases; unmatched junction nucleotides: 9. This CDR3 comprises 17 residues. The germline V gene encodes CDR1 WNHNN and CDR2 SYGVQD (reference sequence). This chain's CDR3 is CASSARTGLGNTGELFF. The DNA for the CDR3 is TGCGCCAGCAGTGCGCGGACAGGGTTGGGAAACACCGGGGAGCTGTTTTTT.